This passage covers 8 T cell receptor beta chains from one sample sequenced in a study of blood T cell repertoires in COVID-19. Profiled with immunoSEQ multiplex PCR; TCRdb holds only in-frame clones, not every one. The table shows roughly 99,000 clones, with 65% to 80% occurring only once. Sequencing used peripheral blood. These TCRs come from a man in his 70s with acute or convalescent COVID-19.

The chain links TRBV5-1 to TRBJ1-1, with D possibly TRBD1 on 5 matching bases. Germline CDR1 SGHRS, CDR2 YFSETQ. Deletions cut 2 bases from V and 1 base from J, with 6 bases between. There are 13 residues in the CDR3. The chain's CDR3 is CASSFGANTEAFF. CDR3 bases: TGCGCCAGCAGCTTTGGGGCGAACACTGAAGCTTTCTTT.

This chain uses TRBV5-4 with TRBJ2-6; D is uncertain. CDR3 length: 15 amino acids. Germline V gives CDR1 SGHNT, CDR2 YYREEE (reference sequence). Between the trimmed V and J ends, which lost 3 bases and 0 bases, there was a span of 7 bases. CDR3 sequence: CASSSSLSGANVLTF. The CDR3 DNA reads TGTGCCAGCAGCTCGTCCCTCTCTGGGGCCAACGTCCTGACTTTC.

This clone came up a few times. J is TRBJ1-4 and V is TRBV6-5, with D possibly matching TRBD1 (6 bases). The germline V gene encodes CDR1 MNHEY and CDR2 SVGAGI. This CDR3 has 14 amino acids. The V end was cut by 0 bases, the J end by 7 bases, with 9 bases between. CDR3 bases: TGTGCCAGCAGTTACTCGTTAGGGGGTGAAAAACTGTTTTTT. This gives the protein CASSYSLGGEKLFF.

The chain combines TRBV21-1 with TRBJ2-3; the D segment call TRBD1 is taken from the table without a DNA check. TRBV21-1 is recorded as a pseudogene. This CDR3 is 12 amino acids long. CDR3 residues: CASSKSTDTQYF. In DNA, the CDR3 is TGTGCCAGCAGCAAATCAACAGATACGCAGTATTTT.

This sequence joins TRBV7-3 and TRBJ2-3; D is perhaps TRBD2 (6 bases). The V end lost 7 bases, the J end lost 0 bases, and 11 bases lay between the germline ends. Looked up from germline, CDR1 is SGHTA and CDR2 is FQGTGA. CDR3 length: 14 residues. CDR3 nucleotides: TGTGCCAGCACCGTGGGAGGCAGCACAGATACGCAGTATTTT. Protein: CASTVGGSTDTQYF.

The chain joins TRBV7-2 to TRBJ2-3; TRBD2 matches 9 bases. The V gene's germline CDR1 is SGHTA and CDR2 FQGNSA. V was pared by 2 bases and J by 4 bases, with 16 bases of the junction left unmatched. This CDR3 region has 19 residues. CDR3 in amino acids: CASSLTPAGGIAGADTQYF. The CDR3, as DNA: TGTGCCAGCAGCTTAACCCCAGCGGGGGGTATCGCTGGAGCAGATACGCAGTATTTT.

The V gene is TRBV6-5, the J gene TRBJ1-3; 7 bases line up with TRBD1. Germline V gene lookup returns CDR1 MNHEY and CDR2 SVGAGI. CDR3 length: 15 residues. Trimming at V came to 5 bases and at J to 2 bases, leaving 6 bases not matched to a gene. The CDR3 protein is CASSPPGTAGNTIYF. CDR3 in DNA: TGTGCCAGCAGTCCTCCTGGGACAGCTGGAAACACCATATATTTT.

CDR3 sequence reads: CASSLAHRNPGLDNSPLHF. CDR3 in DNA: TGTGCCAGCAGCTTAGCCCACCGGAACCCGGGACTGGATAATTCACCCCTCCACTTT. The chain uses TRBV13 and TRBJ1-6, with D perhaps matching TRBD1 (5 bases). V lost 1 base and J lost 5, with 21 bases in between. The germline V gene has CDR1 PRHDT and CDR2 FYEKMQ (reference sequence). The CDR3 length is 19 residues.